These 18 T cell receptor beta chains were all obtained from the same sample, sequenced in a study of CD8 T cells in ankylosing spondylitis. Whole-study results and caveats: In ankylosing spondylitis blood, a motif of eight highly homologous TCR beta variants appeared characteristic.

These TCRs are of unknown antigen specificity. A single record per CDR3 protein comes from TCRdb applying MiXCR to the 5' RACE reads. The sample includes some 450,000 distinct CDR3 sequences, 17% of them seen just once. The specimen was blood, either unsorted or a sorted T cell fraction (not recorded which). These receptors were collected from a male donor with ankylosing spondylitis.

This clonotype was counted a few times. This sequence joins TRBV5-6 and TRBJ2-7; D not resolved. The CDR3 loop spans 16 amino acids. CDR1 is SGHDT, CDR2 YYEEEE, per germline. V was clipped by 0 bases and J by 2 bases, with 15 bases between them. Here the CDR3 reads CASSLVGRYNTYEQYF. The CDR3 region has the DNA TGTGCCAGCAGCTTGGTCGGCAGATACAACACCTACGAGCAGTACTTC.

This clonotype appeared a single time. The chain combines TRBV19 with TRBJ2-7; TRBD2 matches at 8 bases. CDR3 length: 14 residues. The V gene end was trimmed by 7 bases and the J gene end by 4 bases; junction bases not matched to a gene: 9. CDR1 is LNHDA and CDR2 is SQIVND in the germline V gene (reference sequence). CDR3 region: CASTSGLAGYEQYF. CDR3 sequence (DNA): TGTGCCAGTACCTCTGGGTTAGCGGGATACGAGCAGTACTTC. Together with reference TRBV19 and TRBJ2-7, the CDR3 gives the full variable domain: DGGITQSPKYLFRKEGQNVTLSCEQNLNHDAMYWYRQDPGQGLRLIYYSQIVNDFQKGDIAEGYSVSREKKESFPLTVTSAQKNPTAFYLCASTSGLAGYEQYFGPGTRLTVT.

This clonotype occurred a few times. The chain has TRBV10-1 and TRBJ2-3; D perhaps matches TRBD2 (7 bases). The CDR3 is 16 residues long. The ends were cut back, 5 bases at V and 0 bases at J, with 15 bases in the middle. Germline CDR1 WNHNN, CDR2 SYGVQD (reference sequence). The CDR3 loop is CASSPVRGGSTDTQYF. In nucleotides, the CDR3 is TGCGCCAGCAGTCCCGTTAGGGGGGGAAGCACAGATACGCAGTATTTT.

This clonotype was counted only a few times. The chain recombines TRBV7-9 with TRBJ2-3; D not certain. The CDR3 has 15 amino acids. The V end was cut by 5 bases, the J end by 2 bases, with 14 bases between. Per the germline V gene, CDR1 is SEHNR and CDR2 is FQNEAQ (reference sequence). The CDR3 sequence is CASSTATPYTDTQYF. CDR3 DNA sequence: TGTGCCAGCAGCACAGCGACCCCATACACAGATACGCAGTATTTT.

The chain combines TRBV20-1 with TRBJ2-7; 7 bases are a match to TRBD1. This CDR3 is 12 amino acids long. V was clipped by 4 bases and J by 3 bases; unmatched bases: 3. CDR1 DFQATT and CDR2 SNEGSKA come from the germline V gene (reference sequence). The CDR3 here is CSAIGDSYEQYF. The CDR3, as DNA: TGCAGTGCTATCGGGGACAGCTACGAGCAGTACTTC.

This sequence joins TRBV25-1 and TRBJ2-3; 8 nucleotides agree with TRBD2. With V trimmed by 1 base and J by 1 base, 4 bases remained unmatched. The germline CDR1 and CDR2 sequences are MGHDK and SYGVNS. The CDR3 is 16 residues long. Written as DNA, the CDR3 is TGTGCCAGCAGTGAATTGGCACTAGCGGGCACAGATACGCAGTATTTT. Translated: CASSELALAGTDTQYF.

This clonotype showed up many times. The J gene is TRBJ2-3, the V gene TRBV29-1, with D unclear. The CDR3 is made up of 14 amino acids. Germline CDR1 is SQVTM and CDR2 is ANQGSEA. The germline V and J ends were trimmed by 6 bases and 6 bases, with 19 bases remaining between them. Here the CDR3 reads CSVLPGPKGDTQYF. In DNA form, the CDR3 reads TGCAGCGTACTACCTGGACCCAAAGGGGATACGCAGTATTTT.

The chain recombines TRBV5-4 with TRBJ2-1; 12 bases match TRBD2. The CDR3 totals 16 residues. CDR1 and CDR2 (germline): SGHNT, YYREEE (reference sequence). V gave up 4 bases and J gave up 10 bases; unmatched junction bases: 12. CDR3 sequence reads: CASSPHGTSGLREQFF. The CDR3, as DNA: TGTGCCAGCAGCCCGCACGGGACTAGCGGGCTCCGGGAGCAGTTCTTC.

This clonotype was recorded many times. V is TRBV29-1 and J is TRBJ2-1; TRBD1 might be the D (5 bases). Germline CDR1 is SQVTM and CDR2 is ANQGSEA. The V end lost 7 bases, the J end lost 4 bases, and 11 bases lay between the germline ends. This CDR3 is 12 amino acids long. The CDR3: CSGETDYNEQFF. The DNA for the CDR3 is TGCAGCGGAGAGACAGATTACAATGAGCAGTTCTTC.

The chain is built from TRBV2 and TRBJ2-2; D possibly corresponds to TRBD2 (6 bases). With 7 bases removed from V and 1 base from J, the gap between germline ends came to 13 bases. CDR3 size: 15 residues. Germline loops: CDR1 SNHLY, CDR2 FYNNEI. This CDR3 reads CASKPGSGNTGELFF. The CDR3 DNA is TGTGCCAGCAAACCCGGTAGCGGGAACACCGGGGAGCTGTTTTTT.

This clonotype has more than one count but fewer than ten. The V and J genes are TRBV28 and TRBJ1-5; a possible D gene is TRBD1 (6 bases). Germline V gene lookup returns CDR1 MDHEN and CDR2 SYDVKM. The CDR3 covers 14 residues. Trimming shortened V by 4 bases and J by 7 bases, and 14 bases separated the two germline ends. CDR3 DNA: TGTGCCAGCAGTTGGGGGGACAAAGGGCAGCCCCAGCATTTT. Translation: CASSWGDKGQPQHF.

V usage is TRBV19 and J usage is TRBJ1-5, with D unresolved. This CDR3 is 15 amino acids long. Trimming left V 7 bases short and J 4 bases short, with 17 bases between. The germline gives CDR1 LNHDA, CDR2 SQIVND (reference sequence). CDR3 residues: CASTAEGFRNQPQHF. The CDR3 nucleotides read TGTGCCAGTACGGCAGAAGGTTTTCGGAATCAGCCCCAGCATTTT.

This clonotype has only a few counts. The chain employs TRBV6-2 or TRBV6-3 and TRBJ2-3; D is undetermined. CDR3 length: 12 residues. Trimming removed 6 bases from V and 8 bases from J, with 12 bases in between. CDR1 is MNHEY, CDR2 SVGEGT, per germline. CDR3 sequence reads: CASSPRSPTQYF. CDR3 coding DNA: TGTGCCAGCAGCCCTCGGTCCCCTACGCAGTATTTT.

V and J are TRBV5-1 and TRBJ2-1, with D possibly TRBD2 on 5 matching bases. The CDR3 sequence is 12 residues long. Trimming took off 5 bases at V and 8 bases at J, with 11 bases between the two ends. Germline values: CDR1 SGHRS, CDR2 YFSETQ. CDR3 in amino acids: CASRYGNDEQFF. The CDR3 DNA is TGCGCCAGCAGGTACGGGAACGATGAGCAGTTCTTC.

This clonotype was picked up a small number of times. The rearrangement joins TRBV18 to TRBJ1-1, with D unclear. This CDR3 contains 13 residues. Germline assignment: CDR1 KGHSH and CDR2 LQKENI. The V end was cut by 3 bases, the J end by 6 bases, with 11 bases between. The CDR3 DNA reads TGTGCCAGCTCACCCCTCGGAGGGTCTGAAGCTTTCTTT. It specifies CASSPLGGSEAFF.

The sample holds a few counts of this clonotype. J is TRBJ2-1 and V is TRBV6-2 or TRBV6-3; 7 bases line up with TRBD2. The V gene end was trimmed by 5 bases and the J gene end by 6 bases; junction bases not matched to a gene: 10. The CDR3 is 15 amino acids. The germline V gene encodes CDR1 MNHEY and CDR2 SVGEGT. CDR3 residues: CASSQTSLVINEQFF. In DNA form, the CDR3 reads TGTGCCAGCAGTCAGACTAGCCTTGTTATCAATGAGCAGTTCTTC.

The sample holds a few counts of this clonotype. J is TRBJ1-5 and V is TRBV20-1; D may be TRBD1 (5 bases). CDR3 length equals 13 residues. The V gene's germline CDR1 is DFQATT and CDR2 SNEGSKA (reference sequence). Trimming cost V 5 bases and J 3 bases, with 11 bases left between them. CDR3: CSASAGTNQPQHF. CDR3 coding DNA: TGCAGTGCTTCAGCGGGGACCAATCAGCCCCAGCATTTT.

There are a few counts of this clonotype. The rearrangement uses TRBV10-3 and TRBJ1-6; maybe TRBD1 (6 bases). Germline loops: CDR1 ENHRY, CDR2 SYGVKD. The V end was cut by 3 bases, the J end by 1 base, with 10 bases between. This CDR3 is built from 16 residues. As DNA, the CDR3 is TGTGCCATCAGTGACGGGGGGCGGTCCTATAATTCACCCCTCCACTTT. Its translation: CAISDGGRSYNSPLHF.